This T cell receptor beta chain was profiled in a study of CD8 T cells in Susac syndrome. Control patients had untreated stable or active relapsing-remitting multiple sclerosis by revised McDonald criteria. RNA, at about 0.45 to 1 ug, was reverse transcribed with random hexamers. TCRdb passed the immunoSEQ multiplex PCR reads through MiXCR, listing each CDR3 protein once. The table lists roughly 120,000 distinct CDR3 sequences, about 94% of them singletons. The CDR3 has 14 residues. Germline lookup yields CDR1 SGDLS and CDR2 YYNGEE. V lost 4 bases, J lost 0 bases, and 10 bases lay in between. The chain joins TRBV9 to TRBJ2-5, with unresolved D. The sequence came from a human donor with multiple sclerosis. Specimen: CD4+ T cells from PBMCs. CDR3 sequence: CASSQQPYQETQYF. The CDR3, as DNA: TGTGCCAGCAGCCAGCAGCCCTACCAAGAGACCCAGTACTTC.